This is a list of T cell receptor beta chains from one sample in a study of T cells after yellow fever vaccination. TCRdb reanalysed the 5' RACE reads using MiXCR and keeps one entry per CDR3 protein. The sample lists 250,000 to 400,000 distinct CDR3 sequences, approximately 4% seen once, with 20% to 25% in the top ten. The sequenced sample was PBMCs, obtained 5 days after the yellow fever booster vaccination. Every receptor here comes from a man aged 18 to 30 who received the YFV17D yellow fever vaccine. CDR3s include the opening cysteine and the closing phenylalanine or tryptophan. Each record gives: clone size, V gene, J gene, CDR3 protein. Where a row states a size, it is once, few, many or the class of an expanded clone; other rows omit it.

>-|TRBV20-1|TRBJ2-3
CSASPSAGFTDTQYF
>few|TRBV29-1|TRBJ1-1
CSVEPRAGERRPEAFF
>many|TRBV9|TRBJ2-2
CASKGTSGGTGELFF
>-|TRBV4-3|TRBJ1-2
CASSQGGQATNYGYTF
>few|TRBV6-5|TRBJ1-2
CASTAWGQRTNYGYTF
>many|TRBV6-6|TRBJ1-1
CASSYSSTGSEAFF
>-|TRBV20-1|TRBJ2-3
CSATNSGGDTSTDTQYF
>few|TRBV6-1|TRBJ1-1
CASTQGRTLWYTEAFF
>few|TRBV7-2|TRBJ2-3
CASSPGRATDTQYF
>-|TRBV5-8|TRBJ2-7
CASSPLGTGSYEQYF
>few|TRBV9|TRBJ1-5
CASGLGGSNQPQHF
>-|TRBV3-1|TRBJ2-3
CASSQDRGQSTDTQYF
>few|TRBV4-2|TRBJ2-3
CASSQDRATDTQYF
>-|TRBV7-2|TRBJ1-1
CASSFPGTGGYTEAFF
>few|TRBV12-3/TRBV12-4|TRBJ1-6
CASSFSRINSPLHF
>-|TRBV19|TRBJ2-1
CASSGPGGLYNEQFF
>-|TRBV11-2|TRBJ1-5
CASSLELDQPQHF